This entry lists 20 T cell receptor beta chains sequenced from one sample in a study of blood T cell repertoires in COVID-19. Here immunoSEQ multiplex PCR was the method, and the copy in TCRdb shows in-frame clones only, minus some. Seen here are some 70,000 clones, 80% observed once, and the top ten hold roughly 12%. Sequencing was carried out using peripheral blood. Receptor source: a man aged 50-59 years with COVID-19, enrolled during active disease.

By sample share, this clone is medium-sized. The rearrangement links TRBV19 to TRBJ2-1, with 7 bases identical to TRBD2. V trimming: 2 bases; J trimming: 4 bases; junction bases outside the gene matches: 5. This CDR3 region has 15 residues. CDR1 LNHDA and CDR2 SQIVND come from the germline V gene (reference sequence). The CDR3 is CASSIKAGLYNEQFF. In DNA form, the CDR3 reads TGTGCCAGTAGTATAAAAGCGGGATTATACAATGAGCAGTTCTTC. Using reference TRBV19 and TRBJ2-1 for the parts outside the CDR3, the full variable domain is DGGITQSPKYLFRKEGQNVTLSCEQNLNHDAMYWYRQDPGQGLRLIYYSQIVNDFQKGDIAEGYSVSREKKESFPLTVTSAQKNPTAFYLCASSIKAGLYNEQFFGPGTRLTVL.

The chain carries TRBV20-1 and TRBJ2-1, with D possibly matching TRBD1 (6 bases). The germline CDR1 and CDR2 sequences are DFQATT and SNEGSKA (reference sequence). The CDR3 runs 11 residues. V was shortened by 5 bases and J by 6 bases, with 8 bases between the two germline ends. DNA for the CDR3: TGCAGTGCTGGGGGCGTCAATGAGCAGTTCTTC. This gives the protein CSAGGVNEQFF.

In its sample, this clone was seen a few times. J is TRBJ1-5 and V is TRBV15, with 8 bases that match TRBD1. This CDR3 has 14 amino acids. V lost 1 base to trimming and J lost 6 bases; unmatched junction nucleotides: 2. Germline V gene sequence: CDR1 LNHNV, CDR2 YYDKDF (reference sequence). The CDR3 loop is CATSRGTGFQPQHF. The CDR3 nucleotides are TGTGCCACCAGCAGAGGGACAGGGTTTCAGCCCCAGCATTTT.

This clone was found a few times. The chain's CDR3 is CATSWTGRNNEQFF. CDR3 coding DNA: TGTGCCACCAGCTGGACAGGGAGAAACAATGAGCAGTTCTTC. The chain employs TRBV15 and TRBJ2-1; 8 bases line up with TRBD1. CDR1 and CDR2 (germline): LNHNV, YYDKDF (reference sequence). V dropped 5 bases and J dropped 5; count of bases not matched to a gene: 5. The CDR3 covers 14 residues.

This chain connects TRBV25-1 to TRBJ1-3; TRBD1 is a possible D gene (6 bases). CDR1 and CDR2 (germline): MGHDK, SYGVNS. V lost 3 bases and J lost 0, with 18 bases in between. The CDR3 length is 18 residues. The CDR3 loop reads CASSDHRTAKGSGNTIYF. The CDR3 coding sequence is TGTGCCAGCAGTGATCATCGGACAGCAAAGGGCTCTGGAAACACCATATATTTT. Based on the CDR3 plus reference TRBV25-1 and TRBJ1-3, the full variable domain is EADIYQTPRYLVIGTGKKITLECSQTMGHDKMYWYQQDPGMELHLIHYSYGVNSTEKGDLSSESTVSRIRTEHFPLTLESARPSHTSQYLCASSDHRTAKGSGNTIYFGEGSWLTVV.

This chain links TRBV30 with TRBJ2-1; 11 bases agree with TRBD2. Germline loops: CDR1 GTSNPN, CDR2 SVGIG (reference sequence). Trimming cost V 7 bases and J 8 bases; bases outside gene matches: 7. The CDR3 contains 13 residues. DNA of the CDR3: TGTGCCTCCTTAGCGGGAGGGCCGTATGAGCAGTTCTTC. This sequence encodes CASLAGGPYEQFF.

The chain combines TRBV3-1 (or the pseudogene TRBV3-2) with TRBJ2-7, with 8 bases fitting TRBD1. The CDR3 length is 14 residues. V was pared by 4 bases and J by 3 bases, with 5 bases of the junction left unmatched. Germline V gene data show CDR1 as LGHDT and CDR2 as YNNKEL (reference sequence). CDR3 residues: CASSPRTGIYEQYF. The DNA for the CDR3 is TGTGCCAGCAGCCCCCGGACAGGGATCTACGAGCAGTACTTC.

This clone was seen a few times. This chain connects TRBV28 to TRBJ1-2; 8 positions agree with TRBD1. This CDR3 is built from 16 residues. Germline CDR1 MDHEN, CDR2 SYDVKM. J lost 2 bases, V lost 3 bases, and 8 bases had no gene match. The CDR3 DNA reads as TGTGCCAGCAGTTTGAGGTTGGGACAGGAGAACTATGGCTACACCTTC. Translation: CASSLRLGQENYGYTF.

V usage is TRBV5-1 and J usage is TRBJ2-7, with D maybe TRBD2 (6 bases). The CDR3 length is 15 residues. Germline values: CDR1 SGHRS, CDR2 YFSETQ. V lost 1 base and J 2 bases, leaving 13 bases between the germline ends. CDR3 residues: CASSLHPRGPYEQYF. CDR3 nucleotides: TGCGCCAGCAGCTTGCACCCGCGGGGTCCCTACGAGCAGTACTTC.

The J gene is TRBJ1-5, the V gene TRBV6-6; tentatively, D is TRBD1 (5 bases). The CDR3 length is 12 residues. Trimming shortened V by 7 bases and J by 3 bases, and 7 bases separated the two germline ends. Germline V gene sequence: CDR1 MNHNY, CDR2 SVGAGI (reference sequence). This chain's CDR3 is CASKGVNQPQHF. The CDR3, as DNA: TGTGCCAGCAAAGGGGTCAATCAGCCCCAGCATTTT.

The rearrangement links TRBV4-1 to TRBJ2-7; no firm D call. Germline-derived CDR1 and CDR2 are MGHRA and YSYEKL. The CDR3 totals 16 residues. Trimming removed 0 bases from V and 2 bases from J, with 14 bases in between. For the CDR3, the DNA is TGCGCCAGCAGCCAAGACAAGGCGGTGAGGACCTACGAGCAGTACTTC. The encoded protein is CASSQDKAVRTYEQYF.

This sequence joins TRBV7-8 and TRBJ2-5, with 7 positions matching TRBD1. Trimming cost V 5 bases and J 2 bases; bases outside gene matches: 2. The length of the CDR3 is 13 residues. CDR1 and CDR2 (germline): SGHVS, FQNEAQ. CDR3 coding DNA: TGTGCCAGCAGCACGGGACAGCAAGAGACCCAGTACTTC. It is translated as CASSTGQQETQYF.

This clone was observed once. The chain carries TRBV24-1 and TRBJ2-3, with a weak D call TRBD1 (5 bases). Trimming took off 3 bases at V and 0 bases at J, with 12 bases between the two ends. Looked up from germline, CDR1 is KGHDR and CDR2 is SFDVKD. There are 16 residues in the CDR3. CDR3 DNA sequence: TGTGCCACCAGTGATCAAGGGGCGGCTAGCACAGATACGCAGTATTTT. It codes for CATSDQGAASTDTQYF.

V and J are TRBV19 and TRBJ1-5; perhaps TRBD1 as D (6 bases). In germline, CDR1 is LNHDA, CDR2 SQIVND (reference sequence). The CDR3 is 12 residues long. V was trimmed by 6 bases and J by 6 bases, leaving 9 bases between them. Here the CDR3 DNA reads TGTGCCAGTAGGGTCAGGGGTCAGCCCCAGCATTTT. Translated: CASRVRGQPQHF.

Only one count was recorded for this clone. The chain employs TRBV15 and TRBJ2-7; 8 bases align to TRBD2. J lost 5 bases, V lost 5 bases, and 11 bases had no gene match. Per the germline V gene, CDR1 is LNHNV and CDR2 is YYDKDF (reference sequence). CDR3 length equals 15 residues. The CDR3 nucleotides are TGTGCCACCAGCCTAAGGAGCGGGAGTCGGAACGAGCAGTACTTC. Protein product: CATSLRSGSRNEQYF.

The chain employs TRBV27 and TRBJ1-6; 8 bases are a match to TRBD1. The CDR3 runs 14 residues. V lost 10 bases, J lost 5 bases, and 7 bases stayed unmatched. The V gene's germline CDR1 is MNHEY and CDR2 SMNVEV (reference sequence). CDR3 in amino acids: CATKGQGDNSPLHF. The CDR3 bases are TGTGCCACCAAAGGACAGGGCGATAATTCACCCCTCCACTTT.

The genes are TRBV4-3 and TRBJ2-2; 10 bases line up with TRBD2. The CDR3 consists of 17 residues. Germline lookup yields CDR1 LGHNA and CDR2 YSLEER. V was pared by 2 bases and J by 7 bases, with 10 bases of the junction left unmatched. The CDR3 nucleotides are TGCGCCAGCAGCCAATTCGGGCCTAGCGGGAGACACGGGGAGCTGTTTTTT. This translates into CASSQFGPSGRHGELFF.

The chain carries TRBV6-5 and TRBJ2-7; D possibly corresponds to TRBD1 (6 bases). V was pared by 5 bases and J by 3 bases, with 14 bases between. Per the germline V gene, CDR1 is MNHEY and CDR2 is SVGAGI. The CDR3 runs 14 residues. In DNA, the CDR3 is TGTGCCAGCAGTCCCCAGGGGCCCGACTACGAGCAGTACTTC. Its protein is CASSPQGPDYEQYF.

The rearrangement uses TRBV13 and TRBJ2-7, with TRBD2 identical over 12 bases. The V gene's germline CDR1 is PRHDT and CDR2 FYEKMQ (reference sequence). The ends lost 4 bases at V and 2 bases at J; junction bases unmatched: 6. The CDR3 is made up of 16 amino acids. CDR3 amino acids: CASSSRLAGAAYEQYF. In DNA form, the CDR3 reads TGTGCCAGCAGCTCGAGACTAGCGGGGGCGGCCTACGAGCAGTACTTC.

The gene calls are TRBV5-6 and TRBJ1-5, with D hard to call. Trimming cost V 5 bases and J 3 bases, with 12 bases left between them. CDR1 is SGHDT, CDR2 YYEEEE, per germline. This CDR3 spans 14 amino acids. The CDR3 spells CASSSAVSNQPQHF. CDR3 DNA sequence: TGTGCCAGCAGTTCAGCGGTCTCCAATCAGCCCCAGCATTTT.